There are a few counts of the clone carrying this TCR beta chain. The antigen remains undetermined. This record comes from a study of PD-1 blockade in classical Hodgkin lymphoma. Study-wide background: A 3 mg/kg intravenous dose of nivolumab was received by patients every 2 weeks. Study conclusions and caveats: CD4+ TCR diversity, unlike CD8+, climbed significantly by C4D1. After ASCT, patients who started nivolumab under 1 year later were excluded. Newly diagnosed patients were reported to start with lower TCR diversity than healthy donors.

V was cut by 5 bases and J by 5 bases, with 8 bases left in between. The CDR3 has 12 amino acids. Germline CDR1 reads SGHTA; CDR2 reads FQGNSA. Time point noted: cycle 4 day 1 (C4D1), after less than seven weeks of nivolumab. All the patients suffered relapse after autologous stem cell transplantation, and brentuximab vedotin exposure differed. Using immunoSEQ multiplex PCR, the repertoire was profiled, and TCRdb retains in-frame clones only, with some absent. In the table there are 35,000 to 50,000 clones, 55% to 80% of which are singletons. The receptor's source is a human donor with classical Hodgkin lymphoma. The material sequenced was peripheral blood mononuclear cells (PBMCs), taken before the fourth cycle of nivolumab. The V gene is TRBV7-2, the J gene TRBJ2-3; no firm D call. The CDR3: CASSPSQDTQYF. CDR3 nucleotide sequence: TGTGCCAGCAGCCCGTCCCAAGATACGCAGTATTTT.